This T cell receptor beta chain stems from a study of blood T cell repertoires in COVID-19. Assay used: immunoSEQ multiplex PCR; TCRdb lists only in-frame clones, some missing. The sample includes under 350,000 clones, approximately 89% of them seen just once. V shed 6 bases, J shed 0 bases, and the junction held 8 bases outside the gene matches. Germline V gene sequence: CDR1 LNHDA, CDR2 SQIVND (reference sequence). The CDR3 runs to 16 residues. Recovered status in Cohort 3 required two negative PCRs, clearance, or symptom resolution. This receptor was obtained from a woman aged 55-69 years who had recovered from COVID-19. The chain has TRBV19 and TRBJ2-4, with 7 bases fitting TRBD1. The sequencing input was PBMCs or T cells enriched from blood (not recorded which). CDR3 in amino acids: CASSPRGRAAKNIQYF. The DNA for the CDR3 is TGTGCCAGTAGCCCAAGGGGGCGAGCAGCCAAAAACATTCAGTACTTC.